This T cell receptor (beta chain) was recorded in a study of T cell repertoires in cytomegalovirus infection. Study context: TCR beta signatures that were public indicated CMV infection and matching HLA type. Broader study findings: Identification of carriers of CMV plus the relevant HLA was achieved through cumulative public TCR beta family frequency.

Via MiXCR, TCRdb re-called the reads, giving one row per CDR3 protein. This sample carries some 99,000 distinct CDR3 sequences, around 30% of them seen once, and the ten largest clones take 81%. This clonotype was detected a few times. No antigen is known for it. Trimming shortened V by 4 bases and J by 0 bases, and 12 bases separated the two germline ends. CDR1 SGHAT and CDR2 FQNNGV come from the germline V gene. The CDR3 extends over 16 amino acids. This clonotype was obtained from a human donor in good health (CMV status not recorded). Some clones in this sample may be carry-over from other donors' samples. This sequence joins TRBV11-2 and TRBJ2-2; no clear D gene. The sequencing here drew on CD8+ T cells from cultured PBMCs, taken from culture after CMV antigen stimulation. For the CDR3, the DNA is TGTGCCAGCAGCTCTAAACGACGTCCGAACACCGGGGAGCTGTTTTTT. This gives the protein CASSSKRRPNTGELFF.